One and the same sample provided the 13 T cell receptor beta chains below, sequenced in a study of breast tumors, draining lymph nodes, adjacent tissues. TCRdb ran MiXCR on the multiplex PCR reads and lists one entry per CDR3 protein. This table holds over 150,000 distinct CDR3 sequences, 30% to 35% found once. Samples came from axillary lymph nodes draining the breast cancer. The sample consisted of axillary lymph node tissue. The origin of the receptors is a female donor with breast cancer. Some clones in this sample may be carry-over from other donors' samples.

This clonotype was seen a few times. The chain joins TRBV3-1 to TRBJ2-2; 9 bases fit TRBD1. The CDR3 runs to 19 residues. J lost 4 bases, V lost 0 bases, and 12 bases had no gene match. The V gene's germline CDR1 is LGHDT and CDR2 YNNKEL (reference sequence). CDR3 sequence: CASSQERRVGTGSTGELFF. In DNA form, the CDR3 reads TGTGCCAGCAGCCAAGAACGAAGGGTCGGGACAGGGTCCACCGGGGAGCTGTTTTTT.

This clonotype has ten or more counts. This chain uses TRBV7-3 with TRBJ1-3, with 8 nucleotides matching TRBD1. The CDR3 spans 13 residues. Trimming took 5 bases from V and 10 from J; bases not matched to a gene: 7. Germline values: CDR1 SGHTA, CDR2 FQGTGA. CDR3 amino acids: CASSGDRGTTIYF. The DNA of the CDR3 is TGTGCCAGCAGCGGCGACAGGGGCACTACCATATATTTT.

This clonotype appeared a few times. V and J are TRBV19 and TRBJ1-5; maybe TRBD2 (5 bases). The DNA end is more similar to TRBJ2-3, so the J call may be wrong. The CDR3 contains 19 residues. Germline V gene lookup returns CDR1 LNHDA and CDR2 SQIVND (reference sequence). The CDR3 DNA is TGTGCCAGTAGTATAGGCCGCCATGATTTATCCCCTAGCAATCAGCCCCAGTATTTT. It codes for CASSIGRHDLSPSNQPQYF.

This clonotype was detected many times. The gene calls are TRBV15 and TRBJ2-7; TRBD1 aligns across 7 bases. Germline loops: CDR1 LNHNV, CDR2 YYDKDF (reference sequence). The CDR3 length is 12 residues. The junction had 4 bases not matched to a gene; V was cut back by 6 bases and J by 5 bases. CDR3 protein: CATSHRGDEQYF. In DNA, the CDR3 is TGTGCCACCAGTCACAGGGGCGACGAGCAGTACTTC.

This clonotype was counted ten times or more. V usage is TRBV5-8 and J usage is TRBJ2-2; TRBD1 agrees at 11 bases. The germline gives CDR1 SGHTS, CDR2 YDEGEE. Trimming removed 0 bases from V and 6 bases from J; junction bases left unmatched: 4. The CDR3 is 16 residues long. The CDR3 loop reads CASSLEDRGLPGELFF. The CDR3 DNA is TGTGCCAGCAGCTTGGAGGACAGGGGGCTGCCCGGGGAGCTGTTTTTT. Using reference TRBV5-8 and TRBJ2-2 for the parts outside the CDR3, the full variable domain is EAGVTQSPTHLIKTRGQQATLRCSPISGHTSVYWYQQALGLGLQFLLWYDEGEERNRGNFPPRFSGRQFPNYSSELNVNALELEDSALYLCASSLEDRGLPGELFFGEGSRLTVL.

This clonotype occurred once. The chain carries TRBV7-2 and TRBJ1-4, with a tentative D call TRBD1 (5 bases). The germline V gene has CDR1 SGHTA and CDR2 FQGNSA. V was pared by 5 bases and J by 13 bases, with 14 bases between. This CDR3 is 12 amino acids long. For the CDR3, the DNA is TGTGCCAGCAGCCGGCCGGGGGGTACACTGTTTTTT. Its translation is CASSRPGGTLFF.

This clonotype occurred many times. The gene calls are TRBV5-1 and TRBJ2-2, with D possibly being TRBD2 (6 bases). Germline assignment: CDR1 SGHRS and CDR2 YFSETQ. The CDR3 has 15 amino acids. V was clipped by 0 bases and J by 6 bases, with 12 bases between them. CDR3 DNA: TGCGCCAGCAGCTTGGTTGCCAGGGAGGCCGGGGAGCTGTTTTTT. Its translation is CASSLVAREAGELFF.

This clonotype was observed at least ten times. V usage is TRBV7-9 and J usage is TRBJ1-3, with 7 bases fitting TRBD1. Unmatched junction bases numbered 5, after V lost 3 bases and J lost 0 bases. Per germline, CDR1 SEHNR and CDR2 FQNEAQ (reference sequence). This CDR3 has 16 amino acids. The CDR3 protein is CASSFDRVNSGNTIYF. In DNA form, the CDR3 reads TGTGCCAGCAGCTTCGACAGGGTTAACTCTGGAAACACCATATATTTT. The full variable domain, in which reference TRBV7-9 and TRBJ1-3 provide the parts outside the CDR3, is DTGVSQNPRHKITKRGQNVTFRCDPISEHNRLYWYRQTLGQGPEFLTYFQNEAQLEKSRLLSDRFSAERPKGSFSTLEIQRTEQGDSAMYLCASSFDRVNSGNTIYFGEGSWLTVV.

On this clonotype: Just one base apart from a much larger clone, this may be a read error. V is TRBV6-1 and J is TRBJ2-2; TRBD2 might be the D (6 bases). Trimming left V 8 bases short and J 3 bases short, with 10 bases between. Germline CDR1 MNHNS, CDR2 SASEGT. This CDR3 is built from 13 residues. The DNA of the CDR3 is TGTGCCAGCTGGGGGGTGTACACCGGGGAGCTGTTTTTT. This gives the protein CASWGVYTGELFF.

This clonotype was detected ten times or more. This rearrangement joins TRBV2 to TRBJ1-4; the D gene is possibly TRBD1 (6 bases). Germline V gene sequence: CDR1 SNHLY, CDR2 FYNNEI. The CDR3 length is 15 residues. Trimming took 5 bases from V and 8 from J, leaving 18 bases between them. The CDR3 coding sequence is TGTGCCAGCAGTCGACATCGGGACATAGGGGAAAAACTGTTTTTT. Its translation: CASSRHRDIGEKLFF.

The chain has TRBV29-1 and TRBJ1-4; D remains ambiguous. Trimming took 1 base from V and 2 from J, leaving 2 bases between them. This CDR3 spans 12 amino acids. Looked up from germline, CDR1 is SQVTM and CDR2 is ANQGSEA. For the CDR3, the DNA is TGCAGCGTTGAAGGTACTAATGAAAAACTGTTTTTT. It encodes CSVEGTNEKLFF.

This rearrangement joins TRBV10-3 to TRBJ2-1; 10 bases align to TRBD2. V dropped 2 bases and J dropped 4; count of bases not matched to a gene: 8. Germline lookup yields CDR1 ENHRY and CDR2 SYGVKD. This CDR3 is built from 17 residues. The CDR3 loop is CAISEPTATSGYNEQFF. CDR3 bases: TGTGCCATCAGTGAGCCAACCGCGACTAGCGGGTACAATGAGCAGTTCTTC.

The chain joins TRBV30 to TRBJ1-6; 7 bases fit TRBD1. The CDR3 consists of 14 residues. V was clipped by 4 bases and J by 5 bases; unmatched bases: 5. Germline lookup yields CDR1 GTSNPN and CDR2 SVGIG (reference sequence). The DNA for the CDR3 is TGTGCCTGGAATACAGGGGACCATAATTCACCCCTCCACTTT. Its translation: CAWNTGDHNSPLHF.